This T cell receptor beta chain was retrieved from a study of human T cells and chemical hapten exposure. Study as a whole: Patches with 0.01% DPC went on the upper back, and the tests were read at 6 days.

This CDR3 comprises 15 residues. V lost 4 bases to trimming and J lost 3 bases, with 16 bases between them. CDR1 is SGDLS, CDR2 YYNGEE, per germline. Time point noted: pre-sensitization, week 0. Treatment in this sample: therapeutic diphenylcyclopropenone sensitization with weekly scalp DPC. Library preparation tagged each individual cDNA molecule with a unique molecular identifier. Each CDR3 protein is one row after TCRdb ran MiXCR on the RACE reads. The sample has more than 250,000 distinct CDR3 sequences; about 8.6% are singletons. Study-wide results and caveats: Relative to controls, expanded TCRs formed significantly more large CDR3 similarity clusters. All donors were alopecia patients, so their immunity may differ from that of healthy people.

As concerns this clonotype: Its specificity is unknown.

The chain joins TRBV9 to TRBJ2-5, with no clear D. The TCR was taken from a woman in her thirties or forties with alopecia areata. Some clones in this sample may be carry-over from other donors' samples. This specimen consisted of whole blood, obtained in connection with sensitization to the hapten diphenylcyclopropenone (DPC). For the CDR3, the DNA is TGTGCCAGCAGCCCCGACGGTCTCAGCAAAGAGACCCAGTACTTC. Residues: CASSPDGLSKETQYF.